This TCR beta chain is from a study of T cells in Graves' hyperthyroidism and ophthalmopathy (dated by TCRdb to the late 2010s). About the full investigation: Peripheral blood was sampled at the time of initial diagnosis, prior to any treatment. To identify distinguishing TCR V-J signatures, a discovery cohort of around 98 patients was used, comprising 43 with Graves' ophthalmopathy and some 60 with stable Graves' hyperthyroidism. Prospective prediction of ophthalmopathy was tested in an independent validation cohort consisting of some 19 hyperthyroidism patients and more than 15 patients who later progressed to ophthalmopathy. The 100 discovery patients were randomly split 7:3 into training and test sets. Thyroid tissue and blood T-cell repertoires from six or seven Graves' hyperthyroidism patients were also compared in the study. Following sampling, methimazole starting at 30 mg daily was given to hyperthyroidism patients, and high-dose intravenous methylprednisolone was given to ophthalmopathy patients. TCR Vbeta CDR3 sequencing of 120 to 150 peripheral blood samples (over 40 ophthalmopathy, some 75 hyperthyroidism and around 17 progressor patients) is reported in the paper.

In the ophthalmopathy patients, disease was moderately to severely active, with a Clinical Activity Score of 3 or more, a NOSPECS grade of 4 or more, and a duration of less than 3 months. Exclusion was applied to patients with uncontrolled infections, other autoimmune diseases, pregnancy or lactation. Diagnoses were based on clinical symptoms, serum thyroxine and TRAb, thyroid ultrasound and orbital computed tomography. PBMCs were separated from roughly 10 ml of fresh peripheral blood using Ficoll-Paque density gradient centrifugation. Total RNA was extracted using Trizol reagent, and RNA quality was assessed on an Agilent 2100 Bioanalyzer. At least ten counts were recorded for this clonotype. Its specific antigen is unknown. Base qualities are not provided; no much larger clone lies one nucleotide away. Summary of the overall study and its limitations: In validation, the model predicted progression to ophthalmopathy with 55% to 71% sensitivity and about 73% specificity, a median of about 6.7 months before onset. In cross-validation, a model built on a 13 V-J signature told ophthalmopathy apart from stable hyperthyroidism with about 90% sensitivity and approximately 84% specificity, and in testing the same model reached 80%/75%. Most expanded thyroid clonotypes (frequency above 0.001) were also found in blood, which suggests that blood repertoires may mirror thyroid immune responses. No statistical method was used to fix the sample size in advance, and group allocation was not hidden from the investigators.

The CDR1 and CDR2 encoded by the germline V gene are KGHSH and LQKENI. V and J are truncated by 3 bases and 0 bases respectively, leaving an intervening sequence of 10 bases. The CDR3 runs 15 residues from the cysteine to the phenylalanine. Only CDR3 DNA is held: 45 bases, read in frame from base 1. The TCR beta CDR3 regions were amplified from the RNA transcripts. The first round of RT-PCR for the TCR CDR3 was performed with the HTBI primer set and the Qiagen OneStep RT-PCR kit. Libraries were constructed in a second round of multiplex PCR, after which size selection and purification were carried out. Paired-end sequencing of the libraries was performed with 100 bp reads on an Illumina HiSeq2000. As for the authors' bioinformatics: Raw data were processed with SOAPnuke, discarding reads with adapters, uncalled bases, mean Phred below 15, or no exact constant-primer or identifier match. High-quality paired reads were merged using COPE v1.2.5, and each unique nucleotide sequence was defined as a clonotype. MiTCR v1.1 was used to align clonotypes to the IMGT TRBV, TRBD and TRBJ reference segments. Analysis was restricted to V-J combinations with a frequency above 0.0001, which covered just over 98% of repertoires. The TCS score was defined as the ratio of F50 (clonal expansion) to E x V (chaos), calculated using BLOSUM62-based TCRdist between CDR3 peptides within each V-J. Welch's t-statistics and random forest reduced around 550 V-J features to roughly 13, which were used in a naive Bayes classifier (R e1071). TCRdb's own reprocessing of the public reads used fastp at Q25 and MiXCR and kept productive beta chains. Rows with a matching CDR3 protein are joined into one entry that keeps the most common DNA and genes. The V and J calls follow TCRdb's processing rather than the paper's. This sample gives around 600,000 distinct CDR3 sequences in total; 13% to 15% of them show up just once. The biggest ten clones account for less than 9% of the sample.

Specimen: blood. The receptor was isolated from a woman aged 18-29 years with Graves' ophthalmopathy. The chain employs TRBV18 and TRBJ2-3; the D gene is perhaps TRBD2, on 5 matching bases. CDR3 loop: CASSPTWTSTDTQYF. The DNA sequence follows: TGTGCCAGCTCACCTACTTGGACTAGCACAGATACGCAGTATTTT. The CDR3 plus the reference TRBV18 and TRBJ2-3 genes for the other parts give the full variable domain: NAGVMQNPRHLVRRRGQEARLRCSPMKGHSHVYWYRQLPEEGLKFMVYLQKENIIDESGMPKERFSAEFPKEGPSILRIQQVVRGDSAAYFCASSPTWTSTDTQYFGPGTRLTVL.